The TCR beta chain described here comes from a study of blood T cells in healthy people across ages. Findings of the study overall: Compared with aged donors, long-lived donors showed fewer expanded clones, suggesting selection. The lack of PBMC sorting stopped any conclusive naive versus antigen-experienced comparison.

This clonotype came up a few times. The antigen is undetermined. The donors, all healthy, were Caucasians living in Russia, aged about 6 to 90. PCR was performed a second time for about 7 to 12 cycles using a sample-barcoded 5' primer and a J-beta primer mix. The authors tagged each cDNA molecule using a template-switch adaptor with 12 random nucleotides. TCRdb itself ran the 5' RACE reads through MiXCR, one entry per CDR3 protein. In the table there are 1.5 million to 2 million distinct CDR3 sequences, roughly 43% of which are singletons. V was clipped by 6 bases and J by 9 bases, with 20 bases between them. The CDR3 length is 14 residues.

The chain has TRBV12-3 or TRBV12-4 and TRBJ2-5; TRBD2 might be the D (5 bases). This TCR came from a human donor in good health. The sample was blood. The CDR3 region has the DNA TGTGCCAGCAGCTCCACCCGGGATCTAACTCCCCAGTACTTC. Its translation: CASSSTRDLTPQYF.